A selection of T cell receptor beta chains follows, all from one sample in a study of blood T cell repertoires in COVID-19. The protocol was immunoSEQ multiplex PCR, while the TCRdb copy is restricted to in-frame clones and leaves out a portion. The sample yields some 300,000 clones, about 86% seen once. The sequenced material came from peripheral blood. The receptor source for this set is a woman in her seventies with COVID-19, enrolled during active disease. CDR3s include the opening cysteine and the closing phenylalanine or tryptophan. A D gene is named only where the DNA matches it firmly. Size values are once, few and many counts, or a class for expanded clones, and some rows have none.

clone_size	v_call	j_call	d_call	cdr3_aa	cdr3_nt
once	TRBV5-4	TRBJ1-2	.	CASSSPSNYGYTF	TGTGCCAGCAGCTCCCCCTCTAACTATGGCTACACCTTC
.	TRBV5-1	TRBJ1-1	.	CASSLGTKNTEAFF	TGCGCCAGCAGCTTAGGGACTAAGAACACTGAAGCTTTCTTT
few	TRBV4-1	TRBJ1-5	TRBD1	CASSLGQGANQPQHF	TGCGCCAGCAGCCTGGGACAGGGGGCAAATCAGCCCCAGCATTTT
.	TRBV28	TRBJ1-6	.	CASTRGGNNSPLHF	TGTGCCAGCACCCGAGGGGGTAATAATTCACCCCTCCACTTT
.	TRBV2	TRBJ1-5	TRBD1	CASSRTGAGAQHF	TGTGCCAGCAGTCGGACAGGGGCTGGGGCCCAGCATTTT
.	TRBV2	TRBJ1-4	TRBD1	CASSEDRGEKLFF	TGTGCCAGCAGTGAGGACAGGGGTGAAAAACTGTTTTTT
.	TRBV4-1	TRBJ1-2	.	CASSQDVGVGGYTF	TGCGCCAGCAGCCAAGATGTAGGGGTAGGAGGCTACACCTTC
.	TRBV12-5	TRBJ2-7	.	CASGLVPGITSYEQYF	TGTGCTAGTGGTTTGGTACCTGGCATTACATCCTACGAGCAGTACTTC
.	TRBV2	TRBJ1-4	TRBD1	CASSENPTGLGEKLFF	TGTGCCAGCAGTGAGAACCCGACAGGGCTTGGCGAAAAACTGTTTTTT
once	TRBV5-6	TRBJ2-2	TRBD1	CASSLPGQGSGELFF	TGTGCCAGCAGCTTACCAGGACAGGGGTCCGGGGAGCTGTTTTTT
.	TRBV20-1	TRBJ1-2	.	CSTGGYTF	TGCAGTACAGGGGGCTACACCTTC
.	TRBV7-9	TRBJ1-1	TRBD1	CASSLPGTGLNTEAFF	TGTGCCAGCAGCTTACCTGGGACAGGGCTGAACACTGAAGCTTTCTTT
.	TRBV24-1	TRBJ1-1	.	CATGQGRTEAFF	TGTGCCACCGGCCAGGGCCGCACTGAAGCTTTCTTT
.	TRBV4-3	TRBJ2-3	.	CASSQGRAGSTDTQYF	TGCGCCAGCAGCCAAGGAAGAGCGGGTAGCACAGATACGCAGTATTTT
.	TRBV5-6	TRBJ1-2	.	CASSLRGEANYGYTF	TGTGCCAGCAGCTTGCGGGGTGAGGCTAACTATGGCTACACCTTC
.	TRBV6-2/TRBV6-3	TRBJ2-5	.	CASSKQDLQETQYF	TGTGCCAGCAGTAAACAGGATCTTCAAGAGACCCAGTACTTC
.	TRBV24-1	TRBJ2-5	TRBD2	CATSDLRFGLAGGQETQYF	TGTGCCACCAGTGATTTGCGGTTCGGGCTAGCGGGGGGCCAGGAGACCCAGTACTTC
.	TRBV24-1	TRBJ1-2	TRBD1	CATSDLRDRVHTF	TGTGCCACCAGTGACCTCCGGGACAGGGTCCACACCTTC
once	TRBV24-1	TRBJ2-3	TRBD2	CATSDRRLAGGPGTDTQYF	TGTGCCACCAGTGATAGGAGACTAGCGGGGGGTCCGGGCACAGATACGCAGTATTTT
.	TRBV29-1	TRBJ1-1	.	CSVEESRAFF	TGCAGCGTTGAAGAGTCCAGAGCTTTCTTT
once	TRBV5-4	TRBJ2-5	TRBD2	CASSFSGGAGETQYF	TGTGCCAGCAGTTTTAGCGGGGGGGCCGGAGAGACCCAGTACTTC
.	TRBV5-1	TRBJ1-2	.	CASSLTGDYGYTF	TGCGCCAGCAGCTTGACCGGGGACTATGGCTACACCTTC
few	TRBV5-1	TRBJ1-1	.	CASSVDSPNTEAFF	TGCGCCAGCAGCGTTGACAGCCCGAACACTGAAGCTTTCTTT
few	TRBV4-3	TRBJ1-1	.	CASSQATGGVAFF	TGCGCCAGCAGCCAAGCTACAGGTGGGGTAGCTTTCTTT
once	TRBV19	TRBJ2-3	.	CASSIDLYGRGPDTQYF	TGTGCCAGTAGTATAGATCTATATGGGCGGGGGCCAGATACGCAGTATTTT
.	TRBV24-1	TRBJ2-5	TRBD1	CATSDPGQGGETQYF	TGTGCCACCAGTGATCCCGGACAGGGAGGAGAGACCCAGTACTTC
once	TRBV11-3	TRBJ1-1	.	CASSRGPGEAFF	TGTGCCAGCAGCCGGGGTCCGGGGGAAGCTTTCTTT
.	TRBV3-1/TRBV3-2	TRBJ2-5	.	CASSVSVQETQYF	TGTGCCAGCAGCGTCAGTGTCCAAGAGACCCAGTACTTC
.	TRBV28	TRBJ2-6	TRBD1	CASSKYWTGTGANVLTF	TGTGCCAGCAGTAAATACTGGACAGGGACCGGGGCCAACGTCCTGACTTTC
.	TRBV5-1	TRBJ1-3	.	CASSLTGVNSGNTIYF	TGCGCCAGCAGCTTGACAGGTGTTAACTCTGGAAACACCATATATTTT
.	TRBV6-2/TRBV6-3	TRBJ2-7	.	CASSLADFEQYF	TGTGCCAGCAGTTTGGCTGACTTCGAGCAGTACTTC
.	TRBV24-1	TRBJ1-2	.	CATRRRAPYGYTF	TGTGCCACCAGGAGGAGGGCCCCCTATGGCTACACCTTC
.	TRBV9	TRBJ1-6	.	CASSVGGGMGSPLHF	TGTGCCAGCAGCGTAGGAGGGGGTATGGGTTCACCCCTCCACTTT
many	TRBV27	TRBJ1-1	.	CASSSNTEAFF	TGTGCCAGCTCATCGAACACTGAAGCTTTCTTT
.	TRBV18	TRBJ1-2	.	CASSPLAGGANYGYTF	TGTGCCAGCTCACCCCTTGCGGGCGGAGCTAACTATGGCTACACCTTC
.	TRBV3-1/TRBV3-2	TRBJ1-5	TRBD1	CASSQDRGHSPQHF	TGTGCCAGCAGCCAAGACAGGGGGCATTCCCCCCAGCATTTT
.	TRBV9	TRBJ1-2	.	CASSVEGGRGYTF	TGTGCCAGCAGCGTAGAAGGAGGTCGTGGCTACACCTTC
.	TRBV30	TRBJ2-3	.	CAWSAGGLGDTQYF	TGTGCCTGGAGTGCCGGGGGACTCGGAGATACGCAGTATTTT
.	TRBV24-1	TRBJ1-2	TRBD1	CATSESDRGLGYTF	TGTGCCACCAGTGAATCGGACAGGGGGCTTGGCTACACCTTC
.	TRBV7-3	TRBJ2-2	.	CASSLSGTRNTGELFF	TGTGCCAGCAGCTTAAGCGGGACCAGAAACACCGGGGAGCTGTTTTTT
.	TRBV30	TRBJ2-7	TRBD1	CAWSDQGANEQYF	TGTGCCTGGAGTGACCAGGGGGCCAACGAGCAGTACTTC
.	TRBV19	TRBJ2-2	TRBD2	CASSKRLAGNTGELFF	TGTGCCAGTAGTAAGAGACTAGCGGGGAACACCGGGGAGCTGTTTTTT
.	TRBV19	TRBJ2-1	.	CASSPGVPSYNEQFF	TGTGCCAGTAGCCCAGGGGTCCCTTCCTACAATGAGCAGTTCTTC
.	TRBV24-1	TRBJ2-2	.	CATSVDRSFANTGELFF	TGTGCCACCAGTGTAGACAGGAGTTTTGCGAACACCGGGGAGCTGTTTTTT
once	TRBV12-3/TRBV12-4	TRBJ1-2	.	CASTTGGYLGYTF	TGTGCCAGCACCACTGGAGGGTATTTAGGCTACACCTTC